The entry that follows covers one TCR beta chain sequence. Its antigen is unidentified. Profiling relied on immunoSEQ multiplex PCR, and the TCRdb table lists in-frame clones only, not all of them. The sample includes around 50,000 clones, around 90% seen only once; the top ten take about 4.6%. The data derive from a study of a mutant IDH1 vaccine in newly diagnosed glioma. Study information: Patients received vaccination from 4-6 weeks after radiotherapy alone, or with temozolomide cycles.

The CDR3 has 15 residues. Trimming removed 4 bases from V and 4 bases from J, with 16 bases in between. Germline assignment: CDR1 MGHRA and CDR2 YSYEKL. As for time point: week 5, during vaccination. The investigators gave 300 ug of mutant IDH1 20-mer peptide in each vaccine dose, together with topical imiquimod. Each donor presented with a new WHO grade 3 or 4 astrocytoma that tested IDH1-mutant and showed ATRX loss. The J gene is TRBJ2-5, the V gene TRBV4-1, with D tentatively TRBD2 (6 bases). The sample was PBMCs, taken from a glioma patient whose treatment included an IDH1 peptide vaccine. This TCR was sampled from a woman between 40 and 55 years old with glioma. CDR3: CASSRTRGGLETQYF. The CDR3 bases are TGCGCCAGCAGCCGGACGCGAGGAGGGTTAGAGACCCAGTACTTC.